A selection of T cell receptor beta chains follows, all from one sample in a study of PD-L1 blockade in urothelial cancer. Assay: immunoSEQ multiplex PCR; the TCRdb copy retains only in-frame clones and omits some. Among about 1,700 clones listed, about a third were seen once. This material consisted of tumor tissue, taken before atezolizumab (anti-PD-L1) treatment. The receptors stem from a woman between 55 and 75 years old with urothelial cancer. The CDR3 runs from the conserved cysteine through the conserved F or W. The D gene is left open where the match is weak. Clone size, where shown, is once, few, many, or a class for clones that have expanded.

V,D,J,size,CDR3,DNA
TRBV11-3,TRBD2,TRBJ2-3,few,CASSSGGAADTQYF,TGTGCCAGCAGTAGCGGGGGGGCCGCAGATACGCAGTATTTT
TRBV18,.,TRBJ2-1,.,CASSLQKYNEQFF,TGTGCCAGCTCACTCCAAAAGTACAATGAGCAGTTCTTC
TRBV28,.,TRBJ2-3,.,CASTDNTDTQYF,TGTGCCAGCACTGACAACACAGATACGCAGTATTTT
TRBV29-1,.,TRBJ2-3,.,CSVNDRDSSTDTQYF,TGCAGCGTCAACGACAGAGACTCTAGCACAGATACGCAGTATTTT
TRBV19,TRBD1,TRBJ2-7,.,CASSMTGGGYEQYF,TGTGCCAGTAGTATGACAGGGGGGGGCTACGAGCAGTACTTC
TRBV6-7,TRBD2,TRBJ2-7,few,CASSEWASGGSLEQYF,TGTGCCAGCAGTGAGTGGGCTAGCGGGGGGTCCCTCGAGCAGTACTTC
TRBV6-8,.,TRBJ1-1,.,CAISPLREVNTEAFF,TGTGCCATCAGTCCCTTGAGGGAGGTGAACACTGAAGCTTTCTTT
TRBV19,TRBD1,TRBJ2-1,once,CASGGQGIGNEQFF,TGTGCCAGTGGGGGACAGGGGATAGGCAATGAGCAGTTCTTC
TRBV28,.,TRBJ1-1,.,CASSPVPGHLNTEAFF,TGTGCCAGCAGTCCCGTCCCGGGTCATTTGAACACTGAAGCTTTCTTT
TRBV12-5,TRBD1,TRBJ1-1,medium-sized,CASTPWTGGYTEAFF,TGTGCCAGCACCCCATGGACAGGGGGATACACTGAAGCTTTCTTT
TRBV18,.,TRBJ1-6,.,CASSPNRDPPLHF,TGTGCCAGCTCACCAAACAGGGATCCACCCCTCCACTTT
TRBV28,TRBD1,TRBJ2-5,.,CASRITQGAGETQYF,TGTGCCAGCAGGATAACTCAGGGGGCGGGAGAGACCCAGTACTTC
TRBV19,.,TRBJ2-1,few,CASSIGTQGYNEQFF,TGTGCCAGTAGTATAGGAACGCAGGGTTACAATGAGCAGTTCTTC
TRBV19,TRBD2,TRBJ2-2,.,CASSISGGNTGELFF,TGTGCCAGTAGTATTAGCGGGGGGAACACCGGGGAGCTGTTTTTT
TRBV11-3,.,TRBJ1-4,large,CASSTQRGFDEKLFF,TGTGCCAGCAGCACACAGAGGGGATTTGATGAAAAACTGTTTTTT
TRBV14,.,TRBJ1-1,.,CASRYNTEAFF,TGTGCCAGCAGATATAACACTGAAGCTTTCTTT
TRBV9,.,TRBJ2-2,few,CASSALTDPTGELFF,TGTGCCAGCAGCGCCTTGACAGACCCCACCGGGGAGCTGTTTTTT
TRBV6-8,.,TRBJ1-1,few,CASRARGNTEAFF,TGTGCCTCTAGGGCCAGGGGCAACACTGAAGCTTTCTTT
TRBV9,.,TRBJ2-1,.,CASSVGLGDYNEQFF,TGTGCCAGCAGCGTAGGACTAGGTGACTACAATGAGCAGTTCTTC
TRBV6-8,.,TRBJ1-1,few,CASRYGTDTEAFF,TGTGCCAGCAGATACGGGACGGACACTGAAGCTTTCTTT
TRBV10-3,.,TRBJ1-1,few,CAISESSPLNTEAFF,TGTGCCATCAGTGAGTCCTCTCCATTGAACACTGAAGCTTTCTTT
TRBV11-3,TRBD1,TRBJ2-5,.,CASSLQGAGETQYF,TGTGCCAGCAGCTTGCAGGGGGCGGGAGAGACCCAGTACTTC
TRBV11-3,.,TRBJ2-7,medium-sized,CASSLELGGGGTYEQYF,TGTGCCAGCAGCTTAGAGTTGGGTGGCGGAGGAACCTACGAGCAGTACTTC
TRBV9,TRBD2,TRBJ2-7,.,CASSVGFSGSYEQYF,TGTGCCAGCAGCGTAGGGTTTAGCGGGAGCTACGAGCAGTACTTC
TRBV9,TRBD1,TRBJ2-7,.,CASSVGDSYEQYF,TGTGCCAGCAGCGTAGGGGACAGCTACGAGCAGTACTTC
TRBV9,TRBD2,TRBJ2-1,large,CASSPQREGPNEQFF,TGTGCCAGCAGCCCCCAGCGGGAGGGCCCGAATGAGCAGTTCTTC
TRBV19,.,TRBJ2-3,.,CASNVGRTDTQYF,TGTGCCAGTAACGTCGGGCGCACAGATACGCAGTATTTT
TRBV10-2,TRBD1,TRBJ1-3,.,CASSGRPGTAGNTIYF,TGCGCCAGCAGTGGAAGACCCGGGACAGCGGGAAACACCATATATTTT
TRBV6-8,.,TRBJ1-2,few,CASIYGLQGYTF,TGTGCCAGCATCTACGGACTGCAGGGCTACACCTTC
TRBV11-3,.,TRBJ1-1,.,CASSTGTRRTEAFF,TGTGCCAGCAGCACCGGGACAAGGCGAACTGAAGCTTTCTTT
TRBV11-3,.,TRBJ2-5,.,CASSLVSGYQETQYF,TGTGCCAGCAGCTTAGTTTCCGGTTACCAAGAGACCCAGTACTTC
TRBV7-7,TRBD2,TRBJ2-2,few,CASSLVVGLAAAGELFF,TGTGCCAGCAGCTTAGTGGTTGGACTAGCGGCCGCCGGGGAGCTGTTTTTT
TRBV18,.,TRBJ1-1,.,CASSPARRVMNTEAFF,TGTGCCAGCTCACCCGCCCGACGCGTAATGAACACTGAAGCTTTCTTT
TRBV10-2,TRBD2,TRBJ2-1,few,CASSDPTSGRAGDEQFF,TGCGCCAGCAGTGACCCGACTAGCGGGAGGGCTGGCGATGAGCAGTTCTTC
TRBV4-1,.,TRBJ1-1,few,CASSQEGHTEAFF,TGCGCCAGCAGCCAAGAAGGGCACACTGAAGCTTTCTTT
TRBV12-5,TRBD1,TRBJ2-7,few,CAIRTGRGEQYF,TGTGCCATCAGGACAGGGAGAGGCGAGCAGTACTTC
TRBV19,TRBD2,TRBJ2-2,.,CASRPTSGQGSGELFF,TGTGCCAGTAGACCCACTAGCGGGCAAGGGTCCGGGGAGCTGTTTTTT
TRBV11-3,.,TRBJ2-3,.,CASSKRARGGTDTQYF,TGTGCCAGCAGTAAAAGGGCTAGGGGGGGCACAGATACGCAGTATTTT
TRBV18,TRBD1,TRBJ2-3,.,CASSPLPGQGHGRDTQYF,TGTGCCAGCTCACCACTTCCGGGACAGGGGCACGGGCGGGATACGCAGTATTTT
TRBV7-6,TRBD1,TRBJ1-5,.,CASSRGTGGNQPQHF,TGTGCCAGCAGCAGGGGGACAGGCGGTAATCAGCCCCAGCATTTT
TRBV6-8,TRBD2,TRBJ2-1,.,CASSYVLAGAVDNEQFF,TGTGCCAGCAGTTACGTCCTAGCGGGAGCGGTAGACAATGAGCAGTTCTTC
TRBV5-1,TRBD1,TRBJ2-4,.,CASSPRQGSRPDIQYF,TGCGCCAGCAGCCCCAGACAGGGGTCAAGACCAGACATTCAGTACTTC
TRBV19,.,TRBJ2-3,once,CASSMRSGDTQYF,TGTGCCAGTAGTATGCGGTCGGGAGATACGCAGTATTTT
TRBV4-1,.,TRBJ2-1,few,CASSQDGPTGYNEQFF,TGCGCCAGCAGCCAAGACGGTCCCACAGGCTACAATGAGCAGTTCTTC
TRBV11-3,.,TRBJ2-1,medium-sized,CASSLKSLATYNEQFF,TGTGCCAGCAGCTTGAAGAGCCTAGCTACCTACAATGAGCAGTTCTTC
TRBV2,.,TRBJ1-3,.,CASMRIAGGNTIYF,TGTGCCAGCATGCGTATTGCGGGGGGAAACACCATATATTTT
TRBV28,TRBD1,TRBJ2-3,few,CASSLIRQGVTDTQYF,TGTGCCAGCAGTTTAATTCGACAGGGTGTAACAGATACGCAGTATTTT
TRBV19,TRBD1,TRBJ1-1,.,CASSPRTGRNTEAFF,TGTGCCAGTAGTCCTCGGACAGGCCGGAACACTGAAGCTTTCTTT
TRBV9,TRBD2,TRBJ2-5,few,CASSALAGGETQYF,TGTGCCAGCAGCGCCCTAGCGGGGGGGGAGACCCAGTACTTC
TRBV6-8,.,TRBJ1-4,few,CASSYSTAFSTNEKLFF,TGTGCCAGCAGTTACTCAACGGCTTTTTCAACTAATGAAAAACTGTTTTTT
TRBV11-3,.,TRBJ2-2,few,CASSPEARVSAGELFF,TGTGCCAGCAGCCCCGAAGCGCGGGTCTCCGCCGGGGAGCTGTTTTTT